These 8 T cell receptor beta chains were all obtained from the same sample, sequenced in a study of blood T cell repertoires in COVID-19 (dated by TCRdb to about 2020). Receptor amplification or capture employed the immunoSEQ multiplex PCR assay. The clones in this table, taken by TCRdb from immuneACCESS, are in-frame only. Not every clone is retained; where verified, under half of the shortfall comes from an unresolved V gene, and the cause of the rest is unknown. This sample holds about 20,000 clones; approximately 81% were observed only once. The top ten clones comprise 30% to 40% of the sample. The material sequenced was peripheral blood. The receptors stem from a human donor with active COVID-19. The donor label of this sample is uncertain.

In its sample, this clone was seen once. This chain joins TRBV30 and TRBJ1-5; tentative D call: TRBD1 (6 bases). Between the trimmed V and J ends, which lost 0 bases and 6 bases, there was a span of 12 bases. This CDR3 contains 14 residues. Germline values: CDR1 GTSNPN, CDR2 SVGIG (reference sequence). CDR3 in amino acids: CAWSVQGGRQPQHF. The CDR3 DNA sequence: TGTGCCTGGAGTGTACAGGGAGGGCGTCAGCCCCAGCATTTT.

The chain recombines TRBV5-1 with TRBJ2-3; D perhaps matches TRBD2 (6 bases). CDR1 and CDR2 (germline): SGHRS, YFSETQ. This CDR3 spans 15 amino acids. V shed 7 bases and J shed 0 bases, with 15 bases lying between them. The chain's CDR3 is CASHLAGSSTDTQYF. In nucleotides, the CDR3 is TGCGCCAGCCATCTGGCGGGGTCAAGCACAGATACGCAGTATTTT. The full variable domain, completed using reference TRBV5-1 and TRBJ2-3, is KAGVTQTPRYLIKTRGQQVTLSCSPISGHRSVSWYQQTPGQGLQFLFEYFSETQRNKGNFPGRFSGRQFSNSRSEMNVSTLELGDSALYLCASHLAGSSTDTQYFGPGTRLTVL.

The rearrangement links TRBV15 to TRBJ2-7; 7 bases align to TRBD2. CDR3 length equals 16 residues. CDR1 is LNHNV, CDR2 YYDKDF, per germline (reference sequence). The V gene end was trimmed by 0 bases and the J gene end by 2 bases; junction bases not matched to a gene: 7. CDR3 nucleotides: TGTGCCACCAGCAGAGATAGACTAGCAGGGACCTACGAGCAGTACTTC. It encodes CATSRDRLAGTYEQYF.

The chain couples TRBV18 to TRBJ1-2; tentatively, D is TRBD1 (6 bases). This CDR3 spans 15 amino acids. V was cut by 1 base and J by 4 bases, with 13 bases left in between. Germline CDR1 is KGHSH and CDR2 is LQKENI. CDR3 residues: CASSPRVTGPYGYTF. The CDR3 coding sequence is TGTGCCAGCTCACCACGCGTTACAGGGCCCTATGGCTACACCTTC. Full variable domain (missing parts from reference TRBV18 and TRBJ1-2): NAGVMQNPRHLVRRRGQEARLRCSPMKGHSHVYWYRQLPEEGLKFMVYLQKENIIDESGMPKERFSAEFPKEGPSILRIQQVVRGDSAAYFCASSPRVTGPYGYTFGSGTRLTVV.

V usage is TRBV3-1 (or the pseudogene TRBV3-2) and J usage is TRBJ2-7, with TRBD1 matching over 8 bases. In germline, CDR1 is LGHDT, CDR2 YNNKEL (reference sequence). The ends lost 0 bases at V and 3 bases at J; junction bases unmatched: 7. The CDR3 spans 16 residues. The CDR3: CASSQEIGQGFYEQYF. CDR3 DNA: TGTGCCAGCAGCCAAGAGATAGGACAGGGCTTCTACGAGCAGTACTTC.

The CDR3 DNA reads TGCGCCAGCAGCTTGGCCGCTAGCGGTGCTTCCTACAATGAGCAGTTCTTC. Its translation is CASSLAASGASYNEQFF. This sequence joins TRBV5-1 and TRBJ2-1, with 7 bases that match TRBD2. CDR1 SGHRS and CDR2 YFSETQ come from the germline V gene. The CDR3 is 17 residues long. The V and J ends lost 0 bases and 1 base, in that order; junction bases with no gene match: 7. Full variable domain (remainder filled in from reference TRBV5-1 and TRBJ2-1): KAGVTQTPRYLIKTRGQQVTLSCSPISGHRSVSWYQQTPGQGLQFLFEYFSETQRNKGNFPGRFSGRQFSNSRSEMNVSTLELGDSALYLCASSLAASGASYNEQFFGPGTRLTVL.

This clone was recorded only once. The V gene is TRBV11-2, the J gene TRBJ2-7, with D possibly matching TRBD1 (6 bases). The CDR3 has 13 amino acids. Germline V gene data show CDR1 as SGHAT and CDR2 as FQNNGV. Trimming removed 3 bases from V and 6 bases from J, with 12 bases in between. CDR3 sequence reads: CASSFSRGGEQYF. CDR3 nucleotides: TGTGCCAGCAGCTTTTCCAGGGGCGGCGAGCAGTACTTC.

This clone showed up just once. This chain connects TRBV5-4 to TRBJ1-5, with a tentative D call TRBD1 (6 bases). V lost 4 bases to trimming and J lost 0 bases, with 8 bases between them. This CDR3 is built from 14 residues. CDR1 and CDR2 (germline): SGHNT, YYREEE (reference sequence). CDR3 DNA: TGTGCCAGCAGCGAGGACAGTAGCAATCAGCCCCAGCATTTT. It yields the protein CASSEDSSNQPQHF.